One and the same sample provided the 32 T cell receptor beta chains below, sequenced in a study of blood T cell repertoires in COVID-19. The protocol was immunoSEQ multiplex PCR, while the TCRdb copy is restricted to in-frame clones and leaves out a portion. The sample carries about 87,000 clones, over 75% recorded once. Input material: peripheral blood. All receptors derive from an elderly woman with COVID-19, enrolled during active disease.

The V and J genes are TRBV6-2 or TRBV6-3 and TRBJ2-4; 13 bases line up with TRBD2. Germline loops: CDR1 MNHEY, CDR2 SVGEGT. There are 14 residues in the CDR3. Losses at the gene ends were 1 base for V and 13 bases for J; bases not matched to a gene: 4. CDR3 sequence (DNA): TGTGCCAGCAGTTACTTCGGGACTAGCGGGGAGCAGTACTTC. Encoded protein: CASSYFGTSGEQYF.

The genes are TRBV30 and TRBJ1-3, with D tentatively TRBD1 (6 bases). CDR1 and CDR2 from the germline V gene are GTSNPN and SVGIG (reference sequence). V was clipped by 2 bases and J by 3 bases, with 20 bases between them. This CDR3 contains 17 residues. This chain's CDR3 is CAWSLPRDTGYGNTIYF. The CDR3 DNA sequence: TGTGCCTGGAGTTTACCGAGGGACACAGGTTATGGAAACACCATATATTTT.

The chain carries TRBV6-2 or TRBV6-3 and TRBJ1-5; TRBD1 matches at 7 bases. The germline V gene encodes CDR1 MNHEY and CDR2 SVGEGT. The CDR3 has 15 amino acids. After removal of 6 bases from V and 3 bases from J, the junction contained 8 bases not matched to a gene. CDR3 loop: CASSRTGLDNQPQHF. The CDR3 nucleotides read TGTGCCAGCAGCCGGACAGGCTTGGACAATCAGCCCCAGCATTTT.

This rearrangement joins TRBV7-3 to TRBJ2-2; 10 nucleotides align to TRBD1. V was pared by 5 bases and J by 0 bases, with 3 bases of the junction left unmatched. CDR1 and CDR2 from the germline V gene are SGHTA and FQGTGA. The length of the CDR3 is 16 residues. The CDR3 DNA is TGTGCCAGCAGCCCCGGACAGGGGGCGAACACCGGGGAGCTGTTTTTT. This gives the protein CASSPGQGANTGELFF.

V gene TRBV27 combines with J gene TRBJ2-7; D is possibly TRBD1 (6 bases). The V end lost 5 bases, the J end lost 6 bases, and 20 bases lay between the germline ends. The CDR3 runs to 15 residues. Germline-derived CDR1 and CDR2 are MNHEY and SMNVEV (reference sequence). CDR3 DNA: TGTGCCAGCAGTAGGGGCAGGGGTGGTCTCGGCGAGCAGTACTTC. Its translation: CASSRGRGGLGEQYF.

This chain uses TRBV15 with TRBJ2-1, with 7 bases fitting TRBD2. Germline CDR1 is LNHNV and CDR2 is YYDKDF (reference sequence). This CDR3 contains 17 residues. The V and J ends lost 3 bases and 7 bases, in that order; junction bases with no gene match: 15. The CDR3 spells CATSRDRASGVGNEQFF. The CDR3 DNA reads TGTGCCACCAGCAGGGACCGGGCTAGCGGTGTTGGGAATGAGCAGTTCTTC.

The CDR3 here is CASSLTHSNQPQHF. CDR3 DNA sequence: TGCGCCAGCAGCCTGACACATAGCAATCAGCCCCAGCATTTT. J is TRBJ1-5 and V is TRBV5-1, with D unclear. Germline assignment: CDR1 SGHRS and CDR2 YFSETQ. V lost 4 bases and J 0 bases, leaving 8 bases between the germline ends. The CDR3 contains 14 residues.

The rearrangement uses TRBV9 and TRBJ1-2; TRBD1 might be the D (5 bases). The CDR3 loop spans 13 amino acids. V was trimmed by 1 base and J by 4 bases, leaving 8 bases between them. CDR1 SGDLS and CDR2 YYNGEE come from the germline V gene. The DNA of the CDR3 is TGTGCCAGCAGCGTAACAGGCAGCTATGGCTACACCTTC. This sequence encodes CASSVTGSYGYTF. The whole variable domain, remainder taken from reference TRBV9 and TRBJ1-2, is DSGVTQTPKHLITATGQRVTLRCSPRSGDLSVYWYQQSLDQGLQFLIQYYNGEERAKGNILERFSAQQFPDLHSELNLSSLELGDSALYFCASSVTGSYGYTFGSGTRLTVV.

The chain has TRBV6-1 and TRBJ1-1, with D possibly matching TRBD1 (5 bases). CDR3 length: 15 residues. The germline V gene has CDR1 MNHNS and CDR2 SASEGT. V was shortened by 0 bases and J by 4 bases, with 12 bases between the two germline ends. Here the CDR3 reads CASSEAPGGRTEAFF. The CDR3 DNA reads TGTGCCAGCAGTGAAGCTCCGGGGGGACGCACTGAAGCTTTCTTT.

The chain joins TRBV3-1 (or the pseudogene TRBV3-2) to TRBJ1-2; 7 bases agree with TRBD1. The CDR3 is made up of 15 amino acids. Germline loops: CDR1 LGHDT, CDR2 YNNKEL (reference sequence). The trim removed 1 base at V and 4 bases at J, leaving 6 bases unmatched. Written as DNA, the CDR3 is TGTGCCAGCAGCCAAGGAGGGGACAGCATCTATGGCTACACCTTC. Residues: CASSQGGDSIYGYTF.

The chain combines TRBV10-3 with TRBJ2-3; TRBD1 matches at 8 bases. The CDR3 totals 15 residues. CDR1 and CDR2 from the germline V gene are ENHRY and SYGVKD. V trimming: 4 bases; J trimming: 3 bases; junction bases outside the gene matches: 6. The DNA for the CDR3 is TGTGCCATCAGTGTTGTCAGGGGGCGAACAGATACGCAGTATTTT. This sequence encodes CAISVVRGRTDTQYF.

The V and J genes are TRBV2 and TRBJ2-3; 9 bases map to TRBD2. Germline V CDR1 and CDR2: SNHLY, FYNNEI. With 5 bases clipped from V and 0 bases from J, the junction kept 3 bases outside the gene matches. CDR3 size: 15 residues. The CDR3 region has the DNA TGTGCCAGCAGTTTAGCGGGGGTAAGCACAGATACGCAGTATTTT. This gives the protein CASSLAGVSTDTQYF.

This CDR3 reads CASSLAGDRDEQFF. CDR3 nucleotide sequence: TGTGCCAGCAGCCTAGCGGGAGATAGGGATGAGCAGTTCTTC. This chain uses TRBV28 with TRBJ2-1; 10 bases fit TRBD2. Per germline, CDR1 MDHEN and CDR2 SYDVKM. Unmatched junction bases numbered 7, after V lost 6 bases and J lost 8 bases. This CDR3 comprises 14 residues.

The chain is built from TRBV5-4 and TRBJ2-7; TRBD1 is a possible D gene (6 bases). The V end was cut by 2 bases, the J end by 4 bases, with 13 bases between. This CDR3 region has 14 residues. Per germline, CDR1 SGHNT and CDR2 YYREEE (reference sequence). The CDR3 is CASSFGQPPYEQYF. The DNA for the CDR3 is TGTGCCAGCAGCTTTGGACAGCCCCCGTACGAGCAGTACTTC.

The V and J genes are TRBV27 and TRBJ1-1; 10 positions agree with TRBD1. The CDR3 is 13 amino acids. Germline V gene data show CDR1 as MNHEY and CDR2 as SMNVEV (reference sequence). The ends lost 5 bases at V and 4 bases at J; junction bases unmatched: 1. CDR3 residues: CASSGTGATEAFF. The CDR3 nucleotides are TGTGCCAGCAGTGGGACAGGGGCCACTGAAGCTTTCTTT.

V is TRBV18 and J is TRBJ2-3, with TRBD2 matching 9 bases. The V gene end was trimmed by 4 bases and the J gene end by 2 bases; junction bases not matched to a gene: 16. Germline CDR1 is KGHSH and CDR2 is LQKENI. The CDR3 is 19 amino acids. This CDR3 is CASSLESALAGRLTDTQYF. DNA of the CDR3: TGTGCCAGCTCACTTGAGTCCGCGCTAGCGGGGAGACTCACAGATACGCAGTATTTT.

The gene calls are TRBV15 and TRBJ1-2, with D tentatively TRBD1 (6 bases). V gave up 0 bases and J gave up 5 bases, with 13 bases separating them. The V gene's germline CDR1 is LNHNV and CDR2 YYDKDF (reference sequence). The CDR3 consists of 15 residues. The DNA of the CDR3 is TGTGCCACCAGCAGAGATCTGGCAGGGGCATATGGCTACACCTTC. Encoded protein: CATSRDLAGAYGYTF. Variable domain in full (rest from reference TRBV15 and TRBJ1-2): DAMVIQNPRYQVTQFGKPVTLSCSQTLNHNVMYWYQQKSSQAPKLLFHYYDKDFNNEADTPDNFQSRRPNTSFCFLDIRSPGLGDTAMYLCATSRDLAGAYGYTFGSGTRLTVV.

The CDR3, as DNA: TGTGCCAGTAGTCTCCGGGACAGGGGGTTCGATGAGCAGTTCTTC. Its translation is CASSLRDRGFDEQFF. The chain joins TRBV19 to TRBJ2-1; 11 bases are a match to TRBD1. After removal of 5 bases from V and 8 bases from J, the junction contained 8 bases not matched to a gene. There are 15 residues in the CDR3. CDR1 and CDR2 (germline): LNHDA, SQIVND (reference sequence).

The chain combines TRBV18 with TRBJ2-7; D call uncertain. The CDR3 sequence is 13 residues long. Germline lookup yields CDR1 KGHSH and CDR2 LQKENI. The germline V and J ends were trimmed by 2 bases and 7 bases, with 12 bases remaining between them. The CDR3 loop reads CASSPGPAWEQYF. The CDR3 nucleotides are TGTGCCAGCTCACCAGGGCCCGCCTGGGAGCAGTACTTC.

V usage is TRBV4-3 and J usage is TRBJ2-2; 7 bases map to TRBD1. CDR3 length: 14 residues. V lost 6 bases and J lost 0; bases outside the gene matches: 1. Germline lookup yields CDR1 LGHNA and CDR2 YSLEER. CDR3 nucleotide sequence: TGCGCCAGCAGAGGGACAGCGAACACCGGGGAGCTGTTTTTT. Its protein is CASRGTANTGELFF.

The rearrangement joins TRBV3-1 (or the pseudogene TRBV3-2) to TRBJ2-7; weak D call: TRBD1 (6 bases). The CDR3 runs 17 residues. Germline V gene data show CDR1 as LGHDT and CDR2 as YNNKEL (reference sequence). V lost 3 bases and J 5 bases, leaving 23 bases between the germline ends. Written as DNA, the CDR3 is TGTGCCAGCAGCCAGCCCCTCGGCAGGACAGCCGGAAACGAGCAGTACTTC. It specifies CASSQPLGRTAGNEQYF.

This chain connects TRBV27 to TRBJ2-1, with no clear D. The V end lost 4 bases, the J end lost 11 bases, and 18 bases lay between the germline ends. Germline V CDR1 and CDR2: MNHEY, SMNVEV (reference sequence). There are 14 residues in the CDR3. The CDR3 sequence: CASSSNQISSKQFF. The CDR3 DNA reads TGTGCCAGCAGTTCCAACCAAATTTCTAGTAAGCAGTTCTTC.

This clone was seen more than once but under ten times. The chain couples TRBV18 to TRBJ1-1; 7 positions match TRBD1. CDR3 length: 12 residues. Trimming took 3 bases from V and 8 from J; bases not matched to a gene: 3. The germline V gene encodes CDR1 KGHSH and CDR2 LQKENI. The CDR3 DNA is TGTGCCAGCTCACCCACAGGGGAGGAAGCTTTCTTT. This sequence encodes CASSPTGEEAFF.

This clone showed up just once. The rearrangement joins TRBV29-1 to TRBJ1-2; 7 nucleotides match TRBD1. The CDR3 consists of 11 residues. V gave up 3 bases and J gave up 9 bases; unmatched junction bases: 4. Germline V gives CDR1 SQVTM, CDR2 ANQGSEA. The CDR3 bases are TGCAGCGTTGAGGGGGGACAGAGCTACACCTTC. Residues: CSVEGGQSYTF.

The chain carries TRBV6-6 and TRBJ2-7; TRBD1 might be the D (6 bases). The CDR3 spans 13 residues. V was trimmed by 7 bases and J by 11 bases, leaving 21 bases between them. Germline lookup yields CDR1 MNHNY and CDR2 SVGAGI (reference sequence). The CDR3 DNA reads TGTGCCAGCACCCCGGCCCCCCACAGGGATAAGTACTTC. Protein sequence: CASTPAPHRDKYF.

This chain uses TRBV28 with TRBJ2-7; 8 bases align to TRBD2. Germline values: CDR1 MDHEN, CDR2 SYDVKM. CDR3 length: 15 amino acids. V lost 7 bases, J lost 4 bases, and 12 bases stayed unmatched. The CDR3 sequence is CASTSSGTRRYEQYF. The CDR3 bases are TGTGCCAGCACCTCTTCCGGGACTAGGCGGTACGAGCAGTACTTC.

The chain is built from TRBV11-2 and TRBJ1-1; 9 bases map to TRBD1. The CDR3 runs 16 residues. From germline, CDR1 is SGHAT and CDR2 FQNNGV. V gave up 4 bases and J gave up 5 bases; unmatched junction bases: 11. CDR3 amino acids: CASSSHFQGTGTEAFF. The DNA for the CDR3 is TGTGCCAGCAGCTCTCACTTCCAAGGGACAGGGACTGAAGCTTTCTTT.

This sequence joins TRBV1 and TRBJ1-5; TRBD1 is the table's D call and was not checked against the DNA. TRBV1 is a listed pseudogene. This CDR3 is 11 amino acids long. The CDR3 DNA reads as TGCACCAGCAGACCTCGGACAATCCAGCATTTT. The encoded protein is CTSRPRTIQHF.

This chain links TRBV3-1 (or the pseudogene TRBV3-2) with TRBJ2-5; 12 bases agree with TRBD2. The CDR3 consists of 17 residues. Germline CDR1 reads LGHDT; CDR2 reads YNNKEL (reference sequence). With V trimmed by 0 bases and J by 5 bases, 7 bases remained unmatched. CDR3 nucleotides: TGTGCCAGCAGCCAAGATCAGCTAGCGGGAGGGTTTGAGACCCAGTACTTC. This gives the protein CASSQDQLAGGFETQYF.

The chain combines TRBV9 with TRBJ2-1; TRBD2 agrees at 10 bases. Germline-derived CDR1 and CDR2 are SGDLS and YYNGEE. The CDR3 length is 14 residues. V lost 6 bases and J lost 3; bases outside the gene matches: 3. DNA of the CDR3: TGTGCCAGCACCAGGACTAGCGGCTACAATGAGCAGTTCTTC. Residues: CASTRTSGYNEQFF.

CDR3 sequence (DNA): TGTGCCAGTAGTATCGGACAGGGAACTAATGAAAAACTGTTTTTT. This sequence encodes CASSIGQGTNEKLFF. The chain links TRBV19 to TRBJ1-4; 8 nucleotides match TRBD1. This CDR3 comprises 15 residues. CDR1 and CDR2 from the germline V gene are LNHDA and SQIVND (reference sequence). Trimming at V came to 3 bases and at J to 1 base, leaving 1 base not matched to a gene.

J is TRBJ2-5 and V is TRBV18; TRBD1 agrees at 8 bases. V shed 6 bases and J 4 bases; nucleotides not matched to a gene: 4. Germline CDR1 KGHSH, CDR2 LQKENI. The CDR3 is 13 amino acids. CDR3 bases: TGTGCCAGCTCTCAGGGGGCGAGAGAGACCCAGTACTTC. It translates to CASSQGARETQYF. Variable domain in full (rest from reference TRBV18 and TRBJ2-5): NAGVMQNPRHLVRRRGQEARLRCSPMKGHSHVYWYRQLPEEGLKFMVYLQKENIIDESGMPKERFSAEFPKEGPSILRIQQVVRGDSAAYFCASSQGARETQYFGPGTRLLVL.